Detailed here is one T cell receptor beta chain. In this sample, this clone turned up once. The specificity of this receptor is unknown. Qualities for individual bases were not recorded, and no much larger clone is one base off. TCRbeta CDR3 regions were amplified from genomic DNA using the immunoSEQ Assay, a bias-controlled multiplex PCR. Processing in the source paper ran as follows. The number of nucleated cells in each sample was estimated by amplification of reference gene primers within the assay. To quantify the absolute abundance of each unique TCRbeta CDR3 rearrangement, sequence reads were collapsed and filtered. For each sample, productive Simpson clonality was calculated as the square root of Simpson's diversity index over productive rearrangements. Here the immuneACCESS table is served through TCRdb, limited to in-frame sequences with V and J called. Missing clones are a known gap in these copies; in checked studies unresolved V genes cover under half, and the rest lacks a known reason. V and J calls and clone size are given by that table; D and trimming were obtained from the DNA. The sample contains about 43,000 clones, roughly 82% of them found a single time. The top ten clonotypes cover 20% to 30% of the sample.

Whole blood was collected in K2EDTA tubes by collaborating institutions according to the institutions' own protocols. For TCRbeta analysis, collaborator samples were shipped as frozen whole blood, as isolated PBMCs, or as DNA extracted from either sample type. Trimmed from V: 11 bases; trimmed from J: 7 bases; junction bases lacking a gene match: 21. Reading from cysteine to phenylalanine, the CDR3 counts 17 amino acids. The only DNA kept is the CDR3, 51 bases in frame from the first base. The germline V gene (reference sequence) supplies CDR1 LNHDA and CDR2 SQIVND. The entry originates in a study of blood T cell repertoires in COVID-19 (dated by TCRdb to the early 2020s). Regarding the complete study: Samples from collaborators originated in the United States, Italy and Spain and spanned both the acute and convalescent phases of COVID-19. The material from the prospective study consisted of cDNA or gDNA derived from T cells, B-cell-depleted T cells, or PBMCs. Deeply sampled blood TCRbeta repertoires from subjects exposed to, actively infected with, or recovered from COVID-19 were included in the dataset. The repertoires were released in a freely available public database intended as a resource for research on the immune response to SARS-CoV-2. The samples were drawn from two sources: the first 160 participants of the ongoing ImmuneRACE study, and 950 to 1,500 subjects contributed by 6 global collaborators. Sample metadata almost always included a de-identified subject ID, COVID-19 status, age in years and sex. Where available, HLA class I and class II types were taken from metadata supplied by the sample provider and were not determined by assay-based typing. The study at large found these results: The amount of clinical and demographic metadata varied by source and participant and was provided uncurated.

This clonotype was obtained from a woman in her sixties or seventies with acute or convalescent COVID-19. The chain links TRBV19 with TRBJ1-4, and TRBD1 matches 8 of the central bases. Sequenced sample: peripheral blood. The CDR3 amino acid sequence is: CASSPRSGTGGGEKLFF. DNA sequence: TGTGCCTCCTCCCCGAGATCAGGGACAGGTGGGGGTGAAAAACTGTTTTTT.